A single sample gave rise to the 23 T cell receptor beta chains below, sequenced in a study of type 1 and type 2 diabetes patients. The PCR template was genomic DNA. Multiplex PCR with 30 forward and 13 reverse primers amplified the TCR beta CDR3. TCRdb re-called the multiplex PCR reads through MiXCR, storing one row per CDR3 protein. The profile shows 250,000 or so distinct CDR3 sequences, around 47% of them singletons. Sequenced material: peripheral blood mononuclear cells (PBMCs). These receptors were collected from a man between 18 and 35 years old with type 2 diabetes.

The chain's CDR3 is CASRDQGGDYGYTF. In nucleotides, the CDR3 is TGTGCCAGCAGAGATCAGGGGGGTGACTATGGCTACACCTTC. The chain links TRBV27 to TRBJ1-2; TRBD1 agrees at 7 bases. The V and J ends lost 6 bases and 3 bases, in that order; junction bases with no gene match: 7. Germline values: CDR1 MNHEY, CDR2 SMNVEV (reference sequence). CDR3 length equals 14 residues.

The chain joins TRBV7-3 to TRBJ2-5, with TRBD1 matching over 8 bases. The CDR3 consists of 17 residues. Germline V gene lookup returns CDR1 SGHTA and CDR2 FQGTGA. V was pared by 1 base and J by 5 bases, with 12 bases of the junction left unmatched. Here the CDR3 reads CASSLNPQLGQGETQYF. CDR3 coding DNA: TGTGCCAGCAGCTTAAACCCTCAACTAGGACAGGGTGAGACCCAGTACTTC.

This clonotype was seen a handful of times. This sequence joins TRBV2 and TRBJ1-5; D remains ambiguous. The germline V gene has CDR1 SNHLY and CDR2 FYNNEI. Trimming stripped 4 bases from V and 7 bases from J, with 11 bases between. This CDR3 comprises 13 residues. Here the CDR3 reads CASSGWGIQPQHF. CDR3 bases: TGTGCCAGCAGTGGATGGGGTATACAGCCCCAGCATTTT.

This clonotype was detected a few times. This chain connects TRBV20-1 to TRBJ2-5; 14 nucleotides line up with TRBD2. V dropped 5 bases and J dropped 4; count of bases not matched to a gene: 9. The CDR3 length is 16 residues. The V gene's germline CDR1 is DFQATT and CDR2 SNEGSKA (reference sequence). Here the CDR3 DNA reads TGCAGTGCTGGGCAGACTAGCGGGGGGGCGGGAGAGACCCAGTACTTC. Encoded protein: CSAGQTSGGAGETQYF.

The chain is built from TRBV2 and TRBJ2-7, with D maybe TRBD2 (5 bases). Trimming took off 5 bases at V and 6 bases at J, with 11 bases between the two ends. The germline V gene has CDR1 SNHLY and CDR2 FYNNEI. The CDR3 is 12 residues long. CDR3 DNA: TGTGCCAGCAGTTTGAACGCGGGCGAGCAGTACTTC. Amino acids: CASSLNAGEQYF.

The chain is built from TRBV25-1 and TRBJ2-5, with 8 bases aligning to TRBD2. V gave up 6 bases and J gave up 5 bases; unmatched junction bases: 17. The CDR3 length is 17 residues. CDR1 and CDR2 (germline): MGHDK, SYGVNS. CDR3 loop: CASSQVRPTRGVETQYF. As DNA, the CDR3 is TGTGCCAGCAGCCAAGTTCGGCCGACGCGGGGGGTTGAGACCCAGTACTTC. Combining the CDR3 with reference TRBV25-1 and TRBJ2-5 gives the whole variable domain EADIYQTPRYLVIGTGKKITLECSQTMGHDKMYWYQQDPGMELHLIHYSYGVNSTEKGDLSSESTVSRIRTEHFPLTLESARPSHTSQYLCASSQVRPTRGVETQYFGPGTRLLVL.

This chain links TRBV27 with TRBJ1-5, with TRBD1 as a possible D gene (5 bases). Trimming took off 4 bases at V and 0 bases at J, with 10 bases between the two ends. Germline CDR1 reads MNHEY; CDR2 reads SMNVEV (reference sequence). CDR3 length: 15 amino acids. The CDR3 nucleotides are TGTGCCAGCAGTTACGGACAACATAGCAATCAGCCCCAGCATTTT. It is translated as CASSYGQHSNQPQHF.

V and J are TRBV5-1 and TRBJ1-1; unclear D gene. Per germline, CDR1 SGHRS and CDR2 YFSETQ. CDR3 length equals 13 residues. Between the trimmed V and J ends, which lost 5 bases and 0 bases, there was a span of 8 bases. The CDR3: CASSMMMNTEAFF. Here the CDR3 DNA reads TGCGCCAGCAGTATGATGATGAACACTGAAGCTTTCTTT.

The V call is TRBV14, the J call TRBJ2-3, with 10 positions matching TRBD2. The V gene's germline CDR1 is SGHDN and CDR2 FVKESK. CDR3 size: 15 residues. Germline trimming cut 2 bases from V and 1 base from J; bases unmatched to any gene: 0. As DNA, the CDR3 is TGTGCCAGCAGCCAACTAGCGGGGGGCACAGATACGCAGTATTTT. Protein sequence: CASSQLAGGTDTQYF. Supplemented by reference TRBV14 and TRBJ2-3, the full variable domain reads EAGVTQFPSHSVIEKGQTVTLRCDPISGHDNLYWYRRVMGKEIKFLLHFVKESKQDESGMPNNRFLAERTGGTYSTLKVQPAELEDSGVYFCASSQLAGGTDTQYFGPGTRLTVL.

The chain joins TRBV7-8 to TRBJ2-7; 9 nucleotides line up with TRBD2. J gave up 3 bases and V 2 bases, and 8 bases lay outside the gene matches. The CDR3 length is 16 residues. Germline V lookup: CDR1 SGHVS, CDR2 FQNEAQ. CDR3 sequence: CASSLPSAGGLYEQYF. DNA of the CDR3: TGTGCCAGCAGCTTACCCTCGGCGGGGGGGCTCTACGAGCAGTACTTC.

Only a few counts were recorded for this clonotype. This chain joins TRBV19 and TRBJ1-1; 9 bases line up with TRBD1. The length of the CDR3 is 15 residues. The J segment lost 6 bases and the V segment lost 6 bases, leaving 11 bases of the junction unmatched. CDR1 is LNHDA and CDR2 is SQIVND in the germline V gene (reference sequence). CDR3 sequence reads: CASRSTGGPGAEAFF. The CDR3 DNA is TGTGCCAGTAGAAGTACAGGGGGCCCAGGGGCTGAAGCTTTCTTT. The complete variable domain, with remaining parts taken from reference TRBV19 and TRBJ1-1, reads DGGITQSPKYLFRKEGQNVTLSCEQNLNHDAMYWYRQDPGQGLRLIYYSQIVNDFQKGDIAEGYSVSREKKESFPLTVTSAQKNPTAFYLCASRSTGGPGAEAFFGQGTRLTVV.

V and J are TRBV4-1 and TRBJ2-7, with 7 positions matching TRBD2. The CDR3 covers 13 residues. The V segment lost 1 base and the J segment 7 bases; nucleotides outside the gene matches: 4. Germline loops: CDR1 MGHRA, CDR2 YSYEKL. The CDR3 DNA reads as TGCGCCAGCAGCCAAGGTATGCGGGAGGAGCAGTACTTC. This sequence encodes CASSQGMREEQYF.

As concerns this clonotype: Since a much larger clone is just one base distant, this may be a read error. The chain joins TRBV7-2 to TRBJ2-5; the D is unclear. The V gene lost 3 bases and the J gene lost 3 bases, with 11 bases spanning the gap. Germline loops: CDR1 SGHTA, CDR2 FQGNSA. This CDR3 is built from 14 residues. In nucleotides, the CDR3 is TGTACCAGCAGCTTTTATTCGACCAAAGAGACCCAGTACTTC. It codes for CTSSFYSTKETQYF.

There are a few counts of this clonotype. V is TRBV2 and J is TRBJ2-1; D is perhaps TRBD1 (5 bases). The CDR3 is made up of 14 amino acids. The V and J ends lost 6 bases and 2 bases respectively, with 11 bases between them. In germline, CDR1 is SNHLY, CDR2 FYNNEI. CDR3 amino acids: CASRGLATYNEQFF. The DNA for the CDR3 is TGTGCCAGCAGGGGGCTGGCTACCTACAATGAGCAGTTCTTC. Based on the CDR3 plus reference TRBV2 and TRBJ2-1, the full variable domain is EPEVTQTPSHQVTQMGQEVILRCVPISNHLYFYWYRQILGQKVEFLVSFYNNEISEKSEIFDDQFSVERPDGSNFTLKIRSTKLEDSAMYFCASRGLATYNEQFFGPGTRLTVL.

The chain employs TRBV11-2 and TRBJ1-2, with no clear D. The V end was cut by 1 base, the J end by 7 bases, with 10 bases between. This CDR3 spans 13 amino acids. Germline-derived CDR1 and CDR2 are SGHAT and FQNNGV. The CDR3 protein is CASSLASWGGYTF. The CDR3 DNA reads TGTGCCAGCAGCTTAGCCTCTTGGGGTGGCTACACCTTC.

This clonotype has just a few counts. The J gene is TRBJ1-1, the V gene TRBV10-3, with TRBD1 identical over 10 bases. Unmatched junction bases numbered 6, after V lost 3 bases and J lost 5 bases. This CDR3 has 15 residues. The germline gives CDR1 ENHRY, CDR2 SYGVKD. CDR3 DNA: TGTGCCATCAGTGAACGGGACAGGGGCCATACTGAAGCTTTCTTT. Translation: CAISERDRGHTEAFF.

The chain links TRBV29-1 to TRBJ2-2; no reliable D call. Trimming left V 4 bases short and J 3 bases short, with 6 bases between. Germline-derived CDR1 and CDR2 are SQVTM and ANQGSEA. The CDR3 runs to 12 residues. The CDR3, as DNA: TGCAGCGTTGTCAGAGACACCGGGGAGCTGTTTTTT. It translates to CSVVRDTGELFF.

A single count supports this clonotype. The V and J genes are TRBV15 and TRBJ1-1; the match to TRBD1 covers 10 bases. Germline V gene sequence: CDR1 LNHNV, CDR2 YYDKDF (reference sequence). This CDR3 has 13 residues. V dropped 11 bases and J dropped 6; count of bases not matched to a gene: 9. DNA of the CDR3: TGTGCCGTCGAGACAGGGGGCATCGCTGAAGCTTTCTTT. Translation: CAVETGGIAEAFF.

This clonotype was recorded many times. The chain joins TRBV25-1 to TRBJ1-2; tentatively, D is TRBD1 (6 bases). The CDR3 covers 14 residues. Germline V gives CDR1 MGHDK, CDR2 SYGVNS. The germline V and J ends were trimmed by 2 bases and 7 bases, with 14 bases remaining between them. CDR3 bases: TGTGCCAGCAGTGAAGGGTCAGGGGTTTTTGGCTACACCTTC. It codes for CASSEGSGVFGYTF.

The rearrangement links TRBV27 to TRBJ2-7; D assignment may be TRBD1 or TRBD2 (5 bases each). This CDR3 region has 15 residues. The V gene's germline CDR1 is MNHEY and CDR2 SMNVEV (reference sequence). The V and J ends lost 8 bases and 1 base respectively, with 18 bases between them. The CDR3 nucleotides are TGTGCCAGCCGGTCGCAGAGGGGTGCTTCCTACGAGCAGTACTTC. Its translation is CASRSQRGASYEQYF.

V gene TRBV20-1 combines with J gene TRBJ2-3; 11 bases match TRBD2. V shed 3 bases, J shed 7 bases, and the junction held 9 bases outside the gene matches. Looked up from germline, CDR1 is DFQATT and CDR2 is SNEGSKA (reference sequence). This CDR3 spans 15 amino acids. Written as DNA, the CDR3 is TGCAGTGCTAGCCTGTTAGCGGGAGGGCGTCATACGCAGTATTTT. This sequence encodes CSASLLAGGRHTQYF.

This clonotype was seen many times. The CDR3 reads CASSLALTQYF. Here the CDR3 DNA reads TGTGCCAGCAGCTTAGCATTGACCCAGTACTTC. The chain links TRBV7-8 to TRBJ2-5; no clear D. The CDR3 has 11 amino acids. Trimming removed 0 bases from V and 7 bases from J, with 3 bases in between. CDR1 SGHVS and CDR2 FQNEAQ come from the germline V gene.

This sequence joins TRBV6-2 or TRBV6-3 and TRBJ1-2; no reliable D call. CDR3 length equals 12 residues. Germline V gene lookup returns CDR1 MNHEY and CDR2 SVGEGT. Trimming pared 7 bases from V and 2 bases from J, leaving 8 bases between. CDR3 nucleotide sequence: TGTGCCAGCACCGAGGCCAACTATGGCTACACCTTC. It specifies CASTEANYGYTF.